One TCR beta chain is described in this entry. This specimen belongs to a study of graft-versus-host responses after intestinal transplantation. Overall study context: Multivisceral, liver-intestinal, or isolated intestinal transplants were given to recipients.

Produced via immunoSEQ multiplex PCR; TCRdb's table is partial and in-frame only. The sample lists about 10,000 clones; roughly 95% were seen once. V was clipped by 4 bases and J by 1 base; unmatched bases: 4. This CDR3 has 14 residues. Germline loops: CDR1 SGHRS, CDR2 YFSETQ. The rearrangement links TRBV5-1 to TRBJ1-1, with TRBD1 identical over 7 bases. The receptor was isolated from a human patient who received an intestinal transplant, so some T cells may come from the graft donor. Sequenced here: bone marrow, sampled around 500 days after intestinal transplantation. CDR3 sequence: CASSVRGGNTEAFF. CDR3 nucleotide sequence: TGCGCCAGCAGCGTCAGGGGGGGGAACACTGAAGCTTTCTTT.